These 18 T cell receptor beta chains came from one sample sequenced in a study of early T cells in non-severe SARS-CoV-2 infection. TCRdb independently ran MiXCR on the 5' RACE reads; one entry per CDR3 protein. The sample yields 100,000 to 120,000 distinct CDR3 sequences, roughly an eighth seen once. Sequenced input: whole blood. The origin of the receptors is an adult who was a healthcare worker with PCR-confirmed SARS-CoV-2 infection or an uninfected control (not recorded which).

The chain is built from TRBV7-6 and TRBJ2-7; 8 nucleotides agree with TRBD2. Per the germline V gene, CDR1 is SGHVS and CDR2 is FNYEAQ. This CDR3 spans 18 amino acids. V trimming: 4 bases; J trimming: 3 bases; junction bases outside the gene matches: 17. The CDR3 protein is CASSSQGSGGATVYEQYF. The CDR3 DNA sequence: TGTGCCAGCAGCTCCCAAGGAAGCGGGGGCGCCACCGTCTACGAGCAGTACTTC.

This clonotype was recorded at least ten times. The V call is TRBV5-6, the J call TRBJ1-1, with D maybe TRBD1 (5 bases). The length of the CDR3 is 11 residues. Trimming removed 2 bases from V and 10 bases from J, with 9 bases in between. CDR1 SGHDT and CDR2 YYEEEE come from the germline V gene. Here the CDR3 reads CASSLRTRAFF. CDR3 nucleotide sequence: TGTGCCAGCAGCTTACGGACAAGAGCTTTCTTT.

On this clonotype itself: A read error may be the cause here, since a much bigger clone is one base away. The genes are TRBV11-2 and TRBJ2-5; TRBD2 agrees at 7 bases. From germline, CDR1 is SGHAT and CDR2 FQNNGV. The CDR3 runs to 16 residues. The CDR3 DNA follows: TGTGTCAGCAGCTTACTTCTTGGACTAGACGGAGAGACCCAGTACTTC. Amino acid sequence: CVSSLLLGLDGETQYF.

This clonotype was recorded at least ten times. This chain joins TRBV6-6 and TRBJ1-3; D is unresolved. CDR3 size: 15 residues. With 2 bases removed from V and 1 base from J, the gap between germline ends came to 9 bases. CDR1 MNHNY and CDR2 SVGAGI come from the germline V gene (reference sequence). CDR3 sequence: CASSYEGISGNTIYF. The CDR3 DNA follows: TGTGCCAGCAGTTACGAAGGGATATCTGGAAACACCATATATTTT.

In this sample, this clonotype turned up many times. The chain employs TRBV2 and TRBJ1-4; D is undetermined. Trimming left V 3 bases short and J 0 bases short, with 14 bases between. There are 17 residues in the CDR3. Germline V gene data show CDR1 as SNHLY and CDR2 as FYNNEI. The CDR3 spells CASSDWFATATNEKLFF. The CDR3 DNA is TGTGCCAGCAGTGACTGGTTTGCTACTGCAACTAATGAAAAACTGTTTTTT. Filled out from reference TRBV2 and TRBJ1-4, the complete variable domain reads EPEVTQTPSHQVTQMGQEVILRCVPISNHLYFYWYRQILGQKVEFLVSFYNNEISEKSEIFDDQFSVERPDGSNFTLKIRSTKLEDSAMYFCASSDWFATATNEKLFFGSGTQLSVL.

The chain employs TRBV20-1 and TRBJ2-7; 7 nucleotides line up with TRBD2. From germline, CDR1 is DFQATT and CDR2 SNEGSKA (reference sequence). This CDR3 comprises 15 residues. With 1 base clipped from V and 7 bases from J, the junction kept 13 bases outside the gene matches. CDR3 nucleotides: TGCAGTGCTAGAGCGGCTTTGGCGGGAGTAAATGAGCAGTACTTC. It codes for CSARAALAGVNEQYF.

This rearrangement joins TRBV11-3 to TRBJ2-1, with unresolved D. Trimming shortened V by 3 bases and J by 4 bases, and 13 bases separated the two germline ends. The V gene's germline CDR1 is SGHNT and CDR2 YENEEA. This CDR3 region has 15 residues. CDR3 protein: CASSFGTDRYNEQFF. The CDR3 coding sequence is TGTGCCAGCAGCTTCGGAACAGACCGATACAATGAGCAGTTCTTC. Together with reference TRBV11-3 and TRBJ2-1, the CDR3 gives the full variable domain: EAGVVQSPRYKIIEKKQPVAFWCNPISGHNTLYWYLQNLGQGPELLIRYENEEAVDDSQLPKDRFSAERLKGVDSTLKIQPAELGDSAVYLCASSFGTDRYNEQFFGPGTRLTVL.

This clonotype was seen only a few times. This rearrangement joins TRBV18 to TRBJ2-6, with D unclear. Trimming pared 3 bases from V and 4 bases from J, leaving 4 bases between. The V gene's germline CDR1 is KGHSH and CDR2 LQKENI. This CDR3 comprises 13 residues. CDR3 loop: CASSPGGANVLTF. CDR3 DNA sequence: TGTGCCAGCTCACCCGGGGGGGCCAACGTCCTGACTTTC.

The chain combines TRBV6-1 with TRBJ1-6; D is unresolved. V gave up 3 bases and J gave up 0 bases, with 12 bases separating them. The CDR3 runs 17 residues. Looked up from germline, CDR1 is MNHNS and CDR2 is SASEGT. The DNA of the CDR3 is TGTGCCAGCAGTGATGGGCACCGAATCTCCTATAATTCACCCCTCCACTTT. It specifies CASSDGHRISYNSPLHF.

The rearrangement joins TRBV2 to TRBJ1-5; 8 bases fit TRBD1. The CDR3 runs to 13 residues. In germline, CDR1 is SNHLY, CDR2 FYNNEI. V gave up 6 bases and J gave up 4 bases; unmatched junction bases: 2. Here the CDR3 reads CASRRTGNQPQHF. CDR3 DNA: TGTGCCAGCAGACGGACAGGGAATCAGCCCCAGCATTTT.

DNA of the CDR3: TGTGCCAGCATCAAGGGGGATAGCGCTGAAGCTTTCTTT. It encodes CASIKGDSAEAFF. This chain uses TRBV6-6 with TRBJ1-1; possibly TRBD1 for D (6 bases). The CDR3 covers 13 residues. V was shortened by 7 bases and J by 6 bases, with 15 bases between the two germline ends. Germline CDR1 reads MNHNY; CDR2 reads SVGAGI (reference sequence).

This clonotype was detected ten times or more. The V gene is TRBV10-3, the J gene TRBJ2-7; the D gene is possibly TRBD2 (6 bases). V lost 6 bases and J 0 bases, leaving 15 bases between the germline ends. This CDR3 is built from 15 residues. From germline, CDR1 is ENHRY and CDR2 SYGVKD. The CDR3 loop reads CAISAAGGLSYEQYF. In DNA, the CDR3 is TGTGCCATCAGCGCAGCGGGCGGCCTCTCCTACGAGCAGTACTTC.

This rearrangement joins TRBV7-9 to TRBJ2-1; no reliable D call. Germline V lookup: CDR1 SEHNR, CDR2 FQNEAQ (reference sequence). This CDR3 is 14 amino acids long. Trimming cost V 5 bases and J 10 bases, with 18 bases left between them. For the CDR3, the DNA is TGTGCCAGCAGCACGGGCCCTCCTTATCCGGAGCAGTTCTTC. Translated, it gives CASSTGPPYPEQFF. The full variable domain, rest sourced from reference TRBV7-9 and TRBJ2-1, is DTGVSQNPRHKITKRGQNVTFRCDPISEHNRLYWYRQTLGQGPEFLTYFQNEAQLEKSRLLSDRFSAERPKGSFSTLEIQRTEQGDSAMYLCASSTGPPYPEQFFGPGTRLTVL.

This clonotype was seen repeatedly, ten times or more. The chain recombines TRBV20-1 with TRBJ1-6; D gene unclear. Trimming left V 1 base short and J 9 bases short, with 10 bases between. CDR1 and CDR2 from the germline V gene are DFQATT and SNEGSKA (reference sequence). The length of the CDR3 is 13 residues. The CDR3 nucleotides are TGCAGTGCTAGAGCTTCAGTGCCTTCACCCCTCCACTTT. As protein: CSARASVPSPLHF.

This clonotype has just a few counts. J is TRBJ2-7 and V is TRBV6-5; weak D call: TRBD1 (6 bases). Germline lookup yields CDR1 MNHEY and CDR2 SVGAGI. This CDR3 spans 13 amino acids. V lost 0 bases, J lost 6 bases, and 9 bases lay in between. The CDR3 DNA sequence: TGTGCCAGCAGTTACTCGAGGGGGTTCGAGCAGTACTTC. Translated, it gives CASSYSRGFEQYF.

This clonotype was seen a handful of times. V and J are TRBV2 and TRBJ2-7; D gene uncertain. V was shortened by 3 bases and J by 0 bases, with 12 bases between the two germline ends. The CDR3 has 15 residues. The germline V gene has CDR1 SNHLY and CDR2 FYNNEI. CDR3 region: CASSEGSQSSYEQYF. Written as DNA, the CDR3 is TGTGCCAGCAGTGAGGGCAGCCAAAGCTCCTACGAGCAGTACTTC.

This chain joins TRBV12-3 or TRBV12-4 and TRBJ2-3, with TRBD2 matching over 11 bases. The CDR3 totals 21 residues. V gave up 5 bases and J gave up 3 bases; unmatched junction bases: 22. CDR3 nucleotides: TGTGCCAGCAGTCCGCGAGTGAGGGTAGCGGGAGGGTACGTGGGGACAGATACGCAGTATTTT. Residues: CASSPRVRVAGGYVGTDTQYF.

V and J are TRBV9 and TRBJ2-7, with D unresolved. CDR3 length: 15 residues. Trimming removed 0 bases at V and 0 bases at J, with 10 bases between. CDR1 is SGDLS and CDR2 is YYNGEE in the germline V gene. Written as DNA, the CDR3 is TGTGCCAGCAGCGTAGAAGCAGGTTCCTCCTACGAGCAGTACTTC. Its protein is CASSVEAGSSYEQYF.